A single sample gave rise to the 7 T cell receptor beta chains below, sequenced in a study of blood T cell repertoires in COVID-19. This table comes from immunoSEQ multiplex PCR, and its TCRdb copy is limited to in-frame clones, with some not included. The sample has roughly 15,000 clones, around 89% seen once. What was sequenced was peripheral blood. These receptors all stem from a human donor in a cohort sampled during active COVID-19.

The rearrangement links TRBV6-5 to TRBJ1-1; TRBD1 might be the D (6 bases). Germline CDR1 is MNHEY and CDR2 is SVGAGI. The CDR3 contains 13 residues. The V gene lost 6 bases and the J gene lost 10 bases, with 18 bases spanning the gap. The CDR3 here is CASRQQGRVRAFF. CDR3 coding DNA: TGTGCCAGCAGGCAACAGGGTAGGGTTAGAGCTTTCTTT.

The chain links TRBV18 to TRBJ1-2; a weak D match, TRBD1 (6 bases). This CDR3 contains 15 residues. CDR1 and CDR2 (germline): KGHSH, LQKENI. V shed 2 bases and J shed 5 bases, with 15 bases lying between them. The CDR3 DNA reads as TGTGCCAGCTCACCAATCCCCCCAGGGACATATGGCTACACCTTC. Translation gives CASSPIPPGTYGYTF.

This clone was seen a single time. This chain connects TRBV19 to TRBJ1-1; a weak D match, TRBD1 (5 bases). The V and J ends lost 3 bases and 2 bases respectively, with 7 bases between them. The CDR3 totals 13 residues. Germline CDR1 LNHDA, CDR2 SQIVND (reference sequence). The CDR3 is CASSIGGNTEAFF. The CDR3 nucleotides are TGTGCCAGTAGTATCGGGGGAAACACTGAAGCTTTCTTT. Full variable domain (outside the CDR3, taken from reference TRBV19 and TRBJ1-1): DGGITQSPKYLFRKEGQNVTLSCEQNLNHDAMYWYRQDPGQGLRLIYYSQIVNDFQKGDIAEGYSVSREKKESFPLTVTSAQKNPTAFYLCASSIGGNTEAFFGQGTRLTVV.

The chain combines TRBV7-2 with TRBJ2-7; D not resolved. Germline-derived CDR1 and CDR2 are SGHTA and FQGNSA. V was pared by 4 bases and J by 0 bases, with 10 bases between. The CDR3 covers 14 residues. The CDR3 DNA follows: TGTGCCAGCAGCTATGAAGAGAGCTCCTACGAGCAGTACTTC. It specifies CASSYEESSYEQYF. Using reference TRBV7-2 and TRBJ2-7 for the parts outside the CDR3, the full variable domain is GAGVSQSPSNKVTEKGKDVELRCDPISGHTALYWYRQSLGQGLEFLIYFQGNSAPDKSGLPSDRFSAERTGGSVSTLTIQRTQQEDSAVYLCASSYEESSYEQYFGPGTRLTVT.

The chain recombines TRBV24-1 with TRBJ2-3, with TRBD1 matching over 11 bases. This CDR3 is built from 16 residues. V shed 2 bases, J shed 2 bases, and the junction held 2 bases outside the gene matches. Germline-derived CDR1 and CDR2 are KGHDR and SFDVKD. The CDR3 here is CATSDSGQGATDTQYF. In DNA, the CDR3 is TGTGCCACCAGTGATTCCGGACAGGGGGCCACAGATACGCAGTATTTT.

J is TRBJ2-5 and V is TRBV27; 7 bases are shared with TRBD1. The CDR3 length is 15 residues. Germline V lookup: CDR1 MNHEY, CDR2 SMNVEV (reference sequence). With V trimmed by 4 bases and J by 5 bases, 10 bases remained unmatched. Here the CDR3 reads CASSSSGTVEETQYF. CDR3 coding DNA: TGTGCCAGCAGTTCCTCGGGGACAGTCGAGGAGACCCAGTACTTC.

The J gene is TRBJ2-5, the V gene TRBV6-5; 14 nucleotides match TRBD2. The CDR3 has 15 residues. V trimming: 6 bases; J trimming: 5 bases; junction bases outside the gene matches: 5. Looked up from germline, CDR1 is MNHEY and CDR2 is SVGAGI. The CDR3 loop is CASRTSGGARETQYF. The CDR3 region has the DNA TGTGCCAGCAGGACTAGCGGGGGGGCCAGGGAGACCCAGTACTTC.